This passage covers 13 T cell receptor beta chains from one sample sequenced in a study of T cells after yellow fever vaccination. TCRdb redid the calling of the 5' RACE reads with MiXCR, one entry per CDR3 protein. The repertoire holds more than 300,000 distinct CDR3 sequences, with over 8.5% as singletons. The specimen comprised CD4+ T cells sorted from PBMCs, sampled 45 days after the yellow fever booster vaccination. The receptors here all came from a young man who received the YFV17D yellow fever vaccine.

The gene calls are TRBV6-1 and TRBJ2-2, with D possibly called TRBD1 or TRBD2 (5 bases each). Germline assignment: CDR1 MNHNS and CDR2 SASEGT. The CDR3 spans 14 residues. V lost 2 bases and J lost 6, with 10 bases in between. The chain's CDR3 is CASSEYRDAGELFF. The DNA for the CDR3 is TGTGCCAGCAGTGAATATAGGGACGCCGGGGAGCTGTTTTTT.

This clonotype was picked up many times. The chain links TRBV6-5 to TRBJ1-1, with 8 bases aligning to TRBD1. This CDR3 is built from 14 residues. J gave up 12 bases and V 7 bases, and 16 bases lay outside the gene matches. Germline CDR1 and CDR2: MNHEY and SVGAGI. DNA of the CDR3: TGTGCCAGCACCTTAGACCCAACAGGGGGTCGGTCTTTCTTT. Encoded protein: CASTLDPTGGRSFF.

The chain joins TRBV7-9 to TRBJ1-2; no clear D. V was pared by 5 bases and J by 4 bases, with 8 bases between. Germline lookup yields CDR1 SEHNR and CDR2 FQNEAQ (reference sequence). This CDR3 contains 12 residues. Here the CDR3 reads CASSTDPYGYTF. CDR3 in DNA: TGTGCCAGCAGCACCGACCCCTATGGCTACACCTTC. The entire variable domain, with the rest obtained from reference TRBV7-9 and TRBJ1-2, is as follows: DTGVSQNPRHKITKRGQNVTFRCDPISEHNRLYWYRQTLGQGPEFLTYFQNEAQLEKSRLLSDRFSAERPKGSFSTLEIQRTEQGDSAMYLCASSTDPYGYTFGSGTRLTVV.

CDR3 in DNA: TGTGCCAGCAGTGAGAGGGGCTCTACGCAGTATTTT. Its translation is CASSERGSTQYF. The chain is built from TRBV12-3 or TRBV12-4 and TRBJ2-3; D is tentatively TRBD1 or TRBD2 (5 bases each). Trimming shortened V by 5 bases and J by 8 bases, and 11 bases separated the two germline ends. This CDR3 is 12 amino acids long.

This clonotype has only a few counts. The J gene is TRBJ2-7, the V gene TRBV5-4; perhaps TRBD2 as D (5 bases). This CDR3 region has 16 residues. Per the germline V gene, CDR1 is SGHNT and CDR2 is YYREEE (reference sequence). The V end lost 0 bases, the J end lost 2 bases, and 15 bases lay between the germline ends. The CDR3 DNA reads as TGTGCCAGCAGCTTGGTTCGGGATTCCTCGACCTACGAGCAGTACGTC. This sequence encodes CASSLVRDSSTYEQYV.

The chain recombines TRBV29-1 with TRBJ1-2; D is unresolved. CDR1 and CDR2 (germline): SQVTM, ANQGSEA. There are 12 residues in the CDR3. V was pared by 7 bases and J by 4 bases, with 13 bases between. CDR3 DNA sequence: TGCAGCGCCCAGAAGGCCAGCTATGGCTACACCTTC. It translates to CSAQKASYGYTF.

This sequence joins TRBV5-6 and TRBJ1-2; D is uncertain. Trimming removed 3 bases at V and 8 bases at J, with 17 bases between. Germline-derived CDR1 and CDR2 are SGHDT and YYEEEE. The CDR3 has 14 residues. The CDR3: CASSYFDIIRGYTF. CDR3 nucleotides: TGTGCCAGCAGCTACTTCGACATAATCAGAGGCTACACCTTC.

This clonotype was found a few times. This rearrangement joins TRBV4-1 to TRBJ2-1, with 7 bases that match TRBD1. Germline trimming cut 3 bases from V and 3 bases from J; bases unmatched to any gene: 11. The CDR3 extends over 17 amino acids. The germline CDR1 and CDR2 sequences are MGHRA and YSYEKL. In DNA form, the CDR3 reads TGCGCCAGCAGCCAGGAAGCTACCCGGGACAGCTACAATGAGCAGTTCTTC. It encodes CASSQEATRDSYNEQFF.

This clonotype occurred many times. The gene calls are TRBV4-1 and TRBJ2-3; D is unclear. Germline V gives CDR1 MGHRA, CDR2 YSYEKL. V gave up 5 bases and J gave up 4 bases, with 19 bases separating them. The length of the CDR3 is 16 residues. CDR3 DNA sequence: TGCGCCAGCAGCGGAGACGGGTTCAGAGAGGCAGATACGCAGTATTTT. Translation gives CASSGDGFREADTQYF.

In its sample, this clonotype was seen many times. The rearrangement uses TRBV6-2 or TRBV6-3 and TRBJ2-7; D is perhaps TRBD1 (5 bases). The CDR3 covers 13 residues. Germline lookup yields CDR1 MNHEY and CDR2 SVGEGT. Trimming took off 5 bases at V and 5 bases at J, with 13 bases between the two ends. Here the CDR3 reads CASSHQGTHEQYV. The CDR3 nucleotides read TGTGCCAGCAGTCATCAGGGTACCCACGAGCAGTACGTC.

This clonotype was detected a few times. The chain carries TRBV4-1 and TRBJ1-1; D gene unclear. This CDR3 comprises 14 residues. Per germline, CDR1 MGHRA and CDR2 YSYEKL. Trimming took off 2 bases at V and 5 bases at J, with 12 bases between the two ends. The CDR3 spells CASSQLQEWTEAFF. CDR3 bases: TGCGCCAGCAGCCAACTGCAGGAATGGACTGAAGCTTTCTTT.

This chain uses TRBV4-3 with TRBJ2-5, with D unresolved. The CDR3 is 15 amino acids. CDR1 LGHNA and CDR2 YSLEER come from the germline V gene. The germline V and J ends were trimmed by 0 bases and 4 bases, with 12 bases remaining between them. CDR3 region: CASSQEPYVGETQYF. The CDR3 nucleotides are TGCGCCAGCAGCCAAGAACCCTACGTGGGAGAGACCCAGTACTTC.

CDR3 amino acids: CASSARGDTSYNEQFF. DNA of the CDR3: TGTGCCAGCAGCGCCCGTGGGGACACCTCCTACAATGAGCAGTTCTTC. The chain joins TRBV9 to TRBJ2-1, with D maybe TRBD1 (6 bases). Deletions cut 3 bases from V and 0 bases from J, with 13 bases between. The CDR3 is made up of 16 amino acids. The V gene's germline CDR1 is SGDLS and CDR2 YYNGEE.